This T cell receptor (beta chain) was sequenced for a study of blood T cell repertoires in COVID-19. Study as a whole: Samples representing acute and convalescent COVID-19 were sourced from the United States, Italy and Spain.

Germline values: CDR1 SQVTM, CDR2 ANQGSEA. Trimming pared 1 base from V and 5 bases from J, leaving 8 bases between. The CDR3 consists of 12 residues. Authors' processing steps: From reference gene primer amplification, estimates of nucleated cell counts were derived. Measured with immunoSEQ multiplex PCR; TCRdb has only the in-frame clones, and not every one. The V and J calls and clone size were taken over from that table, and D and trimming were inferred from the DNA. This table has about 90,000 clones, about two thirds appearing once. This sequence was found in a woman over 75 with acute or convalescent COVID-19. The sample taken for sequencing was peripheral blood. V gene TRBV29-1 combines with J gene TRBJ1-2, with TRBD1 as a possible D gene (5 bases). CDR3 amino acids: CSVEGGMYGYTF. Here the CDR3 DNA reads TGCAGCGTTGAAGGGGGCATGTATGGCTACACCTTC.